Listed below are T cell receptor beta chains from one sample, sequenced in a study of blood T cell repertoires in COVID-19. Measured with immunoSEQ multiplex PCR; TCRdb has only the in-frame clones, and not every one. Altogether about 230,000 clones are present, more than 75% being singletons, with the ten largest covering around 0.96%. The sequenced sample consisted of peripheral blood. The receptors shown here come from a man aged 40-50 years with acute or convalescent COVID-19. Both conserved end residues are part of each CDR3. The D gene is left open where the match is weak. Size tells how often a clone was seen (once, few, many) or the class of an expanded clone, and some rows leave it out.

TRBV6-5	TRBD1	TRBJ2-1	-	CASSLQGYPSYNEQFF	TGTGCCAGCAGTTTACAGGGGTATCCCTCCTACAATGAGCAGTTCTTC
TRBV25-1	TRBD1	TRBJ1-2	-	CASRDTDRFGYTF	TGTGCCAGCAGGGATACGGACAGGTTTGGCTACACCTTC
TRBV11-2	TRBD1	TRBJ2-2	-	CASSDPGQGNTGELFF	TGTGCCAGCAGCGACCCGGGACAGGGGAATACCGGGGAGCTGTTTTTT
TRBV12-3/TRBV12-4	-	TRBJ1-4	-	CASTTGEKLFF	TGTGCCAGCACTACGGGGGAAAAACTGTTTTTT
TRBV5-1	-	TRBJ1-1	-	CASSLAGTPRQGTEAFF	TGCGCCAGCAGCTTGGCTGGGACTCCACGGCAGGGCACTGAAGCTTTCTTT
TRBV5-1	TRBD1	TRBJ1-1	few	CASSKGQGHAFF	TGCGCCAGCAGCAAAGGACAGGGTCATGCTTTCTTT
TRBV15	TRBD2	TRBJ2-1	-	CATSRDGGSYNEQFF	TGTGCCACCAGCAGAGACGGGGGGTCCTACAATGAGCAGTTCTTC
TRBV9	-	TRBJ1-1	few	CASSPSGAGVTEAFF	TGTGCCAGCAGCCCCTCCGGCGCAGGGGTCACTGAAGCTTTCTTT
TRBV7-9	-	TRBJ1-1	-	CASSLEEGSAFF	TGTGCCAGCAGCTTAGAGGAGGGATCGGCTTTCTTT
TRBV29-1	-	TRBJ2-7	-	CSVEAGANYEQYF	TGCAGCGTTGAGGCAGGGGCGAACTACGAGCAGTACTTC
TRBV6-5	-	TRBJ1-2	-	CASSFDSFYGYTF	TGTGCCAGCAGCTTCGACAGCTTCTATGGCTACACCTTC
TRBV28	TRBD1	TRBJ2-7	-	CASGDRGPYEQYF	TGTGCCAGCGGAGACAGGGGGCCCTACGAGCAGTACTTC
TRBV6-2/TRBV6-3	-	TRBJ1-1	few	CASSLLATDTEAFF	TGTGCCAGCAGCCTGCTTGCAACGGACACTGAAGCTTTCTTT
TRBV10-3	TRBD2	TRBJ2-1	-	CATGRALDEQFF	TGTGCCACCGGGAGGGCATTGGATGAGCAGTTCTTC
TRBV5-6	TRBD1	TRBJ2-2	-	CASSADRGRNTGELFF	TGTGCCAGCAGCGCGGACAGGGGGCGGAACACCGGGGAGCTGTTTTTT
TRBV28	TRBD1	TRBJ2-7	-	CAVGQGTVAGYYEQYF	TGTGCTGTGGGACAGGGGACGGTAGCGGGCTACTACGAGCAGTACTTC
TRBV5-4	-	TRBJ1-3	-	CASSPVGGNTIYF	TGTGCCAGCAGCCCAGTGGGGGGGAACACCATATATTTT
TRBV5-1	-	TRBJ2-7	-	CASRETAGYEQYF	TGCGCCAGCAGAGAGACGGCAGGCTACGAGCAGTACTTC
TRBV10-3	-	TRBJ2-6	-	CAIRGANVLTF	TGTGCCATCCGTGGGGCCAACGTCCTGACTTTC
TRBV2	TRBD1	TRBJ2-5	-	CASTEGQGAETQYF	TGTGCCAGCACCGAGGGACAGGGGGCTGAGACCCAGTACTTC
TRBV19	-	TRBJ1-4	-	CASSIDPLRCLFF	TGTGCCAGTAGTATAGATCCCCTGCGGTGCTTGTTTTTT
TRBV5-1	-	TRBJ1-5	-	CASSLYPTGSYSNQPQHF	TGCGCCAGCAGCCTCTATCCTACAGGATCATATAGCAATCAGCCCCAGCATTTT
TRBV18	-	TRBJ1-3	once	CASSTASGNTIYF	TGTGCCAGCTCGACAGCTTCCGGAAACACCATATATTTT
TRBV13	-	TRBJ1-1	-	CASSLGPGGPNTEAFF	TGTGCCAGCAGCTTAGGTCCCGGGGGGCCGAACACTGAAGCTTTCTTT
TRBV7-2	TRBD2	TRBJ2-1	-	CASSLVGGVNHNEQFF	TGTGCCAGCAGCTTAGTCGGGGGGGTCAATCACAATGAGCAGTTCTTC
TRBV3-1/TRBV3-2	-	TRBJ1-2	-	CASSQATGNYGYTF	TGTGCCAGCAGCCAAGCTACAGGCAACTATGGCTACACCTTC
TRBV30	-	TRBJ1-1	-	CAWSVGSALPNTEAFF	TGTGCCTGGAGTGTAGGGAGCGCACTACCGAACACTGAAGCTTTCTTT
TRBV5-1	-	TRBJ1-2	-	CASSDSNYGYTF	TGCGCCAGCAGCGACAGTAACTATGGCTACACCTTC
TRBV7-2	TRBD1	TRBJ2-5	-	CASSSGQKETQYF	TGTGCCAGCAGCTCGGGACAGAAAGAGACCCAGTACTTC
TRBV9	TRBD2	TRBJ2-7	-	CASSVGWLAASYEQYF	TGTGCCAGCAGCGTAGGTTGGCTAGCGGCATCCTACGAGCAGTACTTC
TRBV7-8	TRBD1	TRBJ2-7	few	CASGMTGDSYEQYF	TGTGCCAGCGGCATGACAGGGGACTCCTACGAGCAGTACTTC
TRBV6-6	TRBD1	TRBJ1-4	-	CASRDRRNNEKLFF	TGTGCCAGCAGGGACAGGAGAAATAATGAAAAACTGTTTTTT
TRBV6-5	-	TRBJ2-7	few	CASSLQGSEQYF	TGTGCCAGCAGTCTACAGGGCTCCGAGCAGTACTTC
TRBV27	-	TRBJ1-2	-	CASSPGQTGRRGYTF	TGTGCCAGCAGTCCAGGACAGACTGGACGTCGGGGCTACACCTTC
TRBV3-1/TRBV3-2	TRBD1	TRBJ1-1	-	CASSPGQPEAFF	TGTGCCAGCAGCCCGGGACAGCCTGAAGCTTTCTTT
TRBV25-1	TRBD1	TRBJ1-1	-	CASRGTGFQNTEAFF	TGTGCCAGCAGAGGGACAGGGTTTCAAAACACTGAAGCTTTCTTT
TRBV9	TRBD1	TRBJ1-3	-	CASMPGGGNTIYF	TGTGCCAGCATGCCAGGGGGTGGAAACACCATATATTTT
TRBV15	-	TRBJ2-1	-	CATSTLLKGKQFF	TGTGCCACCAGCACCCTGTTAAAGGGGAAGCAGTTCTTC
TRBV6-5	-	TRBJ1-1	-	CASSYSQMNTEAFF	TGTGCCAGCAGTTACTCACAGATGAACACTGAAGCTTTCTTT
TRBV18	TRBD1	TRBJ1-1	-	CASSPMTGARNTEAFF	TGTGCCAGCTCACCGATGACAGGGGCTAGGAACACTGAAGCTTTCTTT
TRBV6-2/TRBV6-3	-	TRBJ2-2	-	CASSYLENSGELFF	TGTGCCAGCAGTTACCTCGAGAACTCCGGGGAGCTGTTTTTT
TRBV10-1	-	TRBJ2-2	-	CASSERLNTGELFF	TGCGCCAGCAGTGAACGGTTGAACACCGGGGAGCTGTTTTTT
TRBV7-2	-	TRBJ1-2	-	CASSLEPGLYGYTF	TGTGCCAGCAGCTTAGAACCAGGCCTCTATGGCTACACCTTC
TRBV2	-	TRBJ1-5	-	CASSDTSSNQPQHF	TGTGCCAGCAGTGATACTAGTAGCAATCAGCCCCAGCATTTT
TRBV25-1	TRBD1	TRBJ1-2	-	CASGTGQGFQGYTF	TGTGCCAGCGGTACAGGACAGGGATTTCAAGGCTACACCTTC
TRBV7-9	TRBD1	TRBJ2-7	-	CASSRGTGEGEQYF	TGTGCCAGCAGCCGCGGGACAGGGGAGGGCGAGCAGTACTTC
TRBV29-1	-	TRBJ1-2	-	CSVGGWGSEGYTF	TGCAGCGTTGGGGGTTGGGGCAGCGAGGGCTACACCTTC
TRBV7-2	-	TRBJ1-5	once	CASSLGASSNQPQHF	TGTGCCAGCAGCCTAGGGGCCAGTTCCAATCAGCCCCAGCATTTT
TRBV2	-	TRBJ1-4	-	CASMPPGNEKLFF	TGTGCCAGCATGCCCCCCGGTAATGAAAAACTGTTTTTT
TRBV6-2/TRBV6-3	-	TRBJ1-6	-	CASSSTTTGNSPLHF	TGTGCCAGCAGTTCTACCACTACAGGGAACTCACCCCTCCACTTT
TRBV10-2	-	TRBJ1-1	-	CASSAPAGPFEAFF	TGCGCCAGCAGTGCCCCAGCAGGGCCGTTTGAAGCTTTCTTT
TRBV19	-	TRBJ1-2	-	CASSYTGGYTF	TGTGCCAGTAGTTATACGGGGGGCTACACCTTC
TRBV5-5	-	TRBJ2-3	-	CASSLVPNRQADTQYF	TGTGCCAGCAGCTTGGTCCCCAATAGACAGGCAGATACGCAGTATTTT
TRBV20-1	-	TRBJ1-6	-	CSASGAGYGSPLHF	TGCAGTGCTAGTGGGGCAGGGTATGGTTCACCCCTCCACTTT